This entry lists 14 T cell receptor beta chains sequenced from one sample in a study of beta chain features in type 1 diabetes. Points from the study as a whole: Across all four CD4+ subsets, people with type 1 diabetes showed modestly shorter TCRB CDR3s.

Sequenced material consisted of expressed TCRB transcripts (all of the isolated RNA was reverse transcribed). Clones were read by immunoSEQ multiplex PCR, and TCRdb kept only the in-frame ones, dropping some. The sample holds a few hundred thousand clones; around an eighth are singletons and the top ten take roughly 0.018%. For these receptors, no antigen is known. Sequencing was carried out using naive CD4+ T cells from blood. The source of these receptors is a young man with type 1 diabetes.

The rearrangement links TRBV30 to TRBJ2-2; 8 nucleotides line up with TRBD2. The CDR3 has 13 amino acids. Looked up from germline, CDR1 is GTSNPN and CDR2 is SVGIG (reference sequence). Trimming at V came to 4 bases and at J to 8 bases, leaving 6 bases not matched to a gene. CDR3 loop: CAWNVAGRGELFF. In DNA, the CDR3 is TGTGCCTGGAATGTAGCGGGAAGGGGGGAGCTGTTTTTT. The complete variable domain, with remaining parts taken from reference TRBV30 and TRBJ2-2, reads SQTIHQWPATLVQPVGSPLSLECTVEGTSNPNLYWYRQAAGRGLQLLFYSVGIGQISSEVPQNLSASRPQDRQFILSSKKLLLSDSGFYLCAWNVAGRGELFFGEGSRLTVL.

This CDR3 is CASSLSSGSTDTQYF. The CDR3 coding sequence is TGTGCCAGCAGCTTGTCTAGCGGGAGCACAGATACGCAGTATTTT. V gene TRBV7-8 combines with J gene TRBJ2-3; 8 bases map to TRBD2. The CDR3 extends over 15 amino acids. Germline loops: CDR1 SGHVS, CDR2 FQNEAQ. The V and J ends lost 3 bases and 0 bases, in that order; junction bases with no gene match: 2.

The V and J genes are TRBV29-1 and TRBJ2-7, with TRBD2 matching 13 bases. Germline assignment: CDR1 SQVTM and CDR2 ANQGSEA. The J segment lost 9 bases and the V segment lost 0 bases, leaving 5 bases of the junction unmatched. The CDR3 has 14 amino acids. DNA for the CDR3: TGCAGCGTTGAAGATGCTAGACTAGCGGGGGGGCAGTACTTC. It is translated as CSVEDARLAGGQYF.

This clone has more than one count but fewer than ten. The chain has TRBV19 and TRBJ2-5; 10 nucleotides align to TRBD1. From germline, CDR1 is LNHDA and CDR2 SQIVND (reference sequence). V lost 4 bases to trimming and J lost 4 bases; unmatched junction nucleotides: 3. The CDR3 contains 14 residues. In DNA, the CDR3 is TGTGCCAGTAGTAACCGGGACAGGGGAGAGACCCAGTACTTC. It translates to CASSNRDRGETQYF.

This clone has only a few counts. V is TRBV4-3 and J is TRBJ1-4; D is uncertain. Germline-derived CDR1 and CDR2 are LGHNA and YSLEER. The CDR3 runs 14 residues. Trimming stripped 3 bases from V and 6 bases from J, with 11 bases between. The CDR3 coding sequence is TGCGCCAGCAGCCAGCCGATGGAGGATGAAAAACTGTTTTTT. Its protein product is CASSQPMEDEKLFF.

The sample holds a few counts of this clone. The rearrangement links TRBV5-1 to TRBJ2-7, with 7 bases that match TRBD1. The V gene end was trimmed by 5 bases and the J gene end by 5 bases; junction bases not matched to a gene: 16. The CDR3 is 16 amino acids. From germline, CDR1 is SGHRS and CDR2 YFSETQ. The chain's CDR3 is CASRYGTRDRRDEQYF. In nucleotides, the CDR3 is TGCGCCAGCAGATATGGAACCCGGGACAGAAGAGACGAGCAGTACTTC.

This clone was seen only a few times. The chain joins TRBV6-5 to TRBJ2-5; D perhaps matches TRBD1 (6 bases). CDR3 size: 15 residues. CDR1 is MNHEY, CDR2 SVGAGI, per germline. Between the trimmed V and J ends, which lost 4 bases and 3 bases, there was a span of 15 bases. The CDR3 DNA sequence: TGTGCCAGCAGTTCCCTCCCCAGGGGTAAAGAGACCCAGTACTTC. It yields the protein CASSSLPRGKETQYF.

About this clone itself: This specimen includes other DNA sequences encoding the same CDR3. Written as DNA, the CDR3 is TGTGCCAGTAGCTCTCTAGCGGGAGATGAGCAGTTCTTC. It specifies CASSSLAGDEQFF. The V and J genes are TRBV19 and TRBJ2-1, with 10 bases fitting TRBD2. This CDR3 has 13 amino acids. Germline-derived CDR1 and CDR2 are LNHDA and SQIVND (reference sequence). The V gene end was trimmed by 6 bases and the J gene end by 8 bases; junction bases not matched to a gene: 4.

The chain carries TRBV7-9 and TRBJ1-5, with 8 bases fitting TRBD1. The CDR3 length is 14 residues. Trimming at V came to 5 bases and at J to 9 bases, leaving 9 bases not matched to a gene. The germline V gene encodes CDR1 SEHNR and CDR2 FQNEAQ (reference sequence). The CDR3 loop reads CASSPGQGHGPQHF. The CDR3 nucleotides read TGTGCCAGCAGCCCCGGACAGGGCCACGGGCCCCAGCATTTT.

The chain employs TRBV5-6 and TRBJ1-1; a possible D gene is TRBD1 (5 bases). V was cut by 5 bases and J by 8 bases, with 10 bases left in between. This CDR3 has 11 residues. In germline, CDR1 is SGHDT, CDR2 YYEEEE. The CDR3, as DNA: TGTGCCAGCAGTACTGCAGGGGAAGCTTTCTTT. Residues: CASSTAGEAFF.

The sample holds a few counts of this clone. The chain employs TRBV7-2 and TRBJ1-2; D not resolved. This CDR3 spans 14 amino acids. Trimming removed 5 bases at V and 0 bases at J, with 10 bases between. Germline loops: CDR1 SGHTA, CDR2 FQGNSA. The CDR3 nucleotides read TGTGCCAGCAGCGTGGGCATAGCTAACTATGGCTACACCTTC. This translates into CASSVGIANYGYTF.

Only a few counts were recorded for this clone. Other nucleotide sequences in the sample specify the same CDR3. V usage is TRBV30 and J usage is TRBJ2-5; D unclear. CDR3 length: 11 residues. V lost 1 base, J lost 4 bases, and 4 bases lay in between. Per germline, CDR1 GTSNPN and CDR2 SVGIG (reference sequence). The CDR3 spells CAWSARETQYF. DNA for the CDR3: TGTGCCTGGAGTGCCCGAGAGACCCAGTACTTC.

This clone occurred a few times. This CDR3 is also generated by other DNA sequences in the sample. The chain is built from TRBV18 and TRBJ2-1; D unresolved. Between the trimmed V and J ends, which lost 0 bases and 6 bases, there was a span of 12 bases. Germline loops: CDR1 KGHSH, CDR2 LQKENI. CDR3 length: 15 amino acids. CDR3: CASSPPGLALNEQFF. CDR3 nucleotides: TGTGCCAGCTCACCACCTGGATTAGCACTCAATGAGCAGTTCTTC.

This chain links TRBV7-2 with TRBJ1-2; tentative D call: TRBD1 (5 bases). V lost 5 bases, J lost 8 bases, and 15 bases lay in between. The CDR3 is 13 residues long. Germline V gene data show CDR1 as SGHTA and CDR2 as FQGNSA. This CDR3 is CASSPTRELGYTF. CDR3 bases: TGTGCCAGCAGCCCGACCAGGGAACTGGGCTACACCTTC.